This T cell receptor beta chain was recorded in a study of CD8 T cells in ankylosing spondylitis. Findings and limits, study-wide: Reported data indicate significant enrichment of disease-linked clones within matched ankylosing spondylitis synovial fluid. One TCR beta motif, made up of roughly 8 highly homologous variants, appeared characteristic of ankylosing spondylitis blood.

MiXCR was run by TCRdb on the 5' RACE reads, yielding one entry per CDR3 protein. Found here are fewer than 250,000 distinct CDR3 sequences, around 16% of them singletons; the top ten hold approximately 46%. Per the germline V gene, CDR1 is SGDLS and CDR2 is YYNGEE. The CDR3 spans 15 residues. The J segment lost 1 base and the V segment lost 3 bases, leaving 4 bases of the junction unmatched. This clonotype occurred once. Its antigen is currently unknown. The V and J genes are TRBV9 and TRBJ1-5; 7 nucleotides align to TRBD1. This receptor was obtained from a male donor with ankylosing spondylitis. Sequences were obtained from blood, either unsorted or a sorted T cell fraction (not recorded which). The CDR3 protein is CASSEQGLSNQPQHF. Written as DNA, the CDR3 is TGTGCCAGCAGCGAACAGGGGTTAAGCAATCAGCCCCAGCATTTT.